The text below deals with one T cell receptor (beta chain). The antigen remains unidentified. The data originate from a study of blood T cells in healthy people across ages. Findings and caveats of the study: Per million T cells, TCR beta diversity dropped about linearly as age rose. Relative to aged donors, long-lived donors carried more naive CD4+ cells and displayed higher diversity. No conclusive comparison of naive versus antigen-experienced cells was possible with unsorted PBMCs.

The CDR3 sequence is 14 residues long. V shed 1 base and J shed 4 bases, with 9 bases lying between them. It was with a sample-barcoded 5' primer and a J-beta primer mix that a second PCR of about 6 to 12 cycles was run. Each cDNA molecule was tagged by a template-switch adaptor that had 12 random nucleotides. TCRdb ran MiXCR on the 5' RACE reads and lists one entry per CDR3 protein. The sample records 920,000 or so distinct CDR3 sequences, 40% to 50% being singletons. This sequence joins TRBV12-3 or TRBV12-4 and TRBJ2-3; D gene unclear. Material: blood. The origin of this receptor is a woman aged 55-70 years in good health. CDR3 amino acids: CASSLEVMADTQYF. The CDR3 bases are TGTGCCAGCAGTTTAGAGGTTATGGCAGATACGCAGTATTTT.